This is a list of T cell receptor beta chains from one sample in a study of identifying expanded T cells in peripheral blood. The method was immunoSEQ multiplex PCR; TCRdb's version includes in-frame clones alone and lacks a portion of them. This table holds around 91,000 clones, around 89% found once. Sequenced: blood. Every receptor here comes from a person between 18 and 75 years old in good health. Each CDR3 is given with its conserved first and last residue. D genes are given only for firm matches. Size tells how often a clone was seen (once, few, many) or the class of an expanded clone, and some rows leave it out.

d_gene	v_gene	len	abundance	j_gene	CDR3aa	CDR3nt
TRBD2	TRBV6-5	14	-	TRBJ2-7	CASSSIAGEYEQYF	TGTGCCAGCAGTTCGATAGCGGGAGAGTACGAGCAGTACTTC
TRBD1	TRBV6-5	15	-	TRBJ1-2	CASSRYGQGDYGYTF	TGTGCCAGCAGCCGCTACGGACAGGGGGACTATGGCTACACCTTC
-	TRBV6-5	13	-	TRBJ1-5	CASSTGMLQPQHF	TGTGCCAGCAGCACAGGGATGTTACAGCCCCAGCATTTT
-	TRBV6-6	14	few	TRBJ1-1	CASSYGGLNTEAFF	TGTGCCAGCAGTTACGGGGGACTGAACACTGAAGCTTTCTTT
-	TRBV18	16	-	TRBJ1-2	CASSPDRFGVDYGYTF	TGTGCCAGCTCACCCGACAGGTTCGGGGTAGACTATGGCTACACCTTC
-	TRBV28	15	-	TRBJ1-4	CASSPPTGTMGKLFF	TGTGCCAGCAGCCCTCCGACCGGGACGATGGGAAAACTGTTTTTT
TRBD1	TRBV28	15	-	TRBJ1-5	CASSLSRTGYQPQHF	TGTGCCAGCAGTTTATCCCGGACAGGCTATCAGCCCCAGCATTTT
-	TRBV7-3	16	-	TRBJ2-3	CASSSPVKDGTDTQYF	TGTGCCAGCAGCTCTCCGGTAAAGGATGGAACAGATACGCAGTATTTT
-	TRBV19	15	-	TRBJ2-5	CASSSQSGTWETQYF	TGTGCCAGTAGCTCCCAATCCGGGACATGGGAGACCCAGTACTTC
TRBD1	TRBV30	16	-	TRBJ2-7	CAWSDPSGTGNYEQYF	TGTGCCTGGAGTGACCCCTCCGGGACAGGGAACTACGAGCAGTACTTC
TRBD1	TRBV7-3	13	-	TRBJ2-4	CASSKDRENIQYF	TGTGCCAGCAGCAAGGACAGGGAGAACATTCAGTACTTC
TRBD2	TRBV19	15	once	TRBJ2-3	CAVGLAGGSTDTQYF	TGTGCCGTCGGACTAGCGGGGGGATCGACAGATACGCAGTATTTT
TRBD1	TRBV27	15	-	TRBJ1-3	CASSMTGSSGNTIYF	TGTGCCAGCAGCATGACAGGGAGTTCCGGAAACACCATATATTTT
TRBD1	TRBV5-8	13	-	TRBJ1-1	CASSAATGGKAFF	TGTGCCAGCAGCGCAGCCACAGGGGGTAAAGCTTTCTTT
TRBD1	TRBV29-1	13	-	TRBJ2-7	CSVLRGRDREQYF	TGCAGCGTCCTCAGGGGGCGCGACAGGGAGCAGTACTTC
-	TRBV6-6	13	-	TRBJ1-2	CASRPDLNYGYTF	TGTGCCAGCAGACCTGACCTGAACTATGGCTACACCTTC
-	TRBV7-2	16	-	TRBJ1-3	CASSLDGPRSGNTIYF	TGTGCCAGCAGCTTAGATGGGCCCCGCTCTGGAAACACCATATATTTT
TRBD1	TRBV9	15	-	TRBJ2-3	CASSVGQGETDTQYF	TGTGCCAGCAGCGTAGGCCAGGGGGAGACAGATACGCAGTATTTT
TRBD1	TRBV18	16	once	TRBJ2-5	CASSLTPGQKKETQYF	TGTGCCAGCTCATTGACTCCGGGACAGAAAAAAGAGACCCAGTACTTC
TRBD1	TRBV6-1	14	-	TRBJ1-2	CASNLSGGSYGYTF	TGTGCCAGCAATCTCTCAGGGGGAAGCTATGGCTACACCTTC
-	TRBV4-3	13	-	TRBJ2-5	CASSQDRVSSQYF	TGCGCCAGCAGCCAAGATAGAGTGTCCTCCCAGTACTTC
-	TRBV30	11	-	TRBJ2-5	CAWSVGETQYF	TGTGCCTGGAGTGTTGGAGAGACCCAGTACTTC
-	TRBV6-4	16	-	TRBJ2-1	CASSDSGLEGSGEQFF	TGTGCCAGCAGTGACAGTGGGCTAGAAGGGTCCGGTGAGCAGTTCTTC
TRBD1	TRBV7-2	14	-	TRBJ1-4	CASSLGQGDGKLFF	TGTGCCAGCAGCTTAGGACAGGGCGATGGAAAACTGTTTTTT
-	TRBV10-3	14	-	TRBJ1-3	CAISVDSSGNTIYF	TGTGCCATCAGTGTGGACTCCTCTGGAAACACCATATATTTT
TRBD1	TRBV28	14	-	TRBJ1-5	CASSPGGTNQPQHF	TGTGCCAGCAGCCCAGGGGGGACCAATCAGCCCCAGCATTTT
-	TRBV11-2	16	-	TRBJ2-2	CASSLVGVEFPGELFF	TGTGCCAGCAGCTTAGTAGGCGTTGAGTTCCCCGGGGAGCTGTTTTTT
-	TRBV5-6	14	-	TRBJ1-1	CASSLVGVGTEAFF	TGTGCCAGCAGCTTGGTCGGGGTCGGTACTGAAGCTTTCTTT
-	TRBV5-1	14	-	TRBJ2-2	CASSLITDTGELFF	TGCGCCAGCAGCCTGATAACGGACACCGGGGAGCTGTTTTTT
-	TRBV2	17	-	TRBJ1-3	CASSEAPRENSGNTIYF	TGTGCCAGCAGTGAAGCGCCGCGGGAGAACTCTGGAAACACCATATATTTT
TRBD1	TRBV4-1	16	-	TRBJ2-3	CASSQVDRVQADTQYF	TGCGCCAGCAGCCAAGTCGACAGGGTCCAGGCAGATACGCAGTATTTT
-	TRBV29-1	14	once	TRBJ2-6	CSVIQISGANVLTF	TGCAGCGTTATACAAATCTCTGGGGCCAACGTCCTGACTTTC
TRBD1	TRBV15	17	-	TRBJ1-2	CATSRDPGSRQGFGYTF	TGTGCCACCAGCAGAGACCCGGGTTCCCGACAGGGGTTTGGCTACACCTTC
-	TRBV6-5	13	-	TRBJ2-3	CASSRGRPDTQYF	TGTGCCAGCAGCAGGGGCCGTCCAGATACGCAGTATTTT
TRBD2	TRBV6-1	15	once	TRBJ2-7	CASTRTSGGSYEQYF	TGTGCCAGCACCAGGACTAGCGGGGGGTCCTACGAGCAGTACTTC
-	TRBV7-3	15	-	TRBJ1-4	CASSLLGHFNEKLFF	TGTGCCAGCAGCTTATTGGGACACTTCAATGAAAAACTGTTTTTT
TRBD2	TRBV2	13	-	TRBJ2-2	CASRPSGAGELFF	TGTGCCAGCAGGCCTAGCGGCGCCGGGGAGCTGTTTTTT
-	TRBV19	15	-	TRBJ2-3	CASRSRGLSTDTQYF	TGTGCCAGTCGATCGCGAGGGTTAAGCACAGATACGCAGTATTTT
-	TRBV30	13	-	TRBJ2-7	CAWSDGLSGEQYF	TGTGCCTGGAGTGACGGGTTGTCGGGGGAGCAGTACTTC
-	TRBV4-3	14	-	TRBJ1-2	CASSQDVQVSSYTF	TGCGCCAGCAGCCAAGATGTCCAAGTCTCGAGCTACACCTTC
-	TRBV2	15	-	TRBJ2-2	CASKIGRIRTGELFF	TGTGCCAGCAAGATAGGGAGGATTCGTACCGGGGAGCTGTTTTTT
-	TRBV5-1	13	once	TRBJ2-5	CASSYGTQETQYF	TGCGCCAGCAGCTACGGGACCCAAGAGACCCAGTACTTC
TRBD1	TRBV4-2	16	once	TRBJ1-3	CASSRFRDRGGSTIYF	TGTGCCAGCAGCCGGTTCCGGGACAGGGGAGGAAGCACCATATATTTT
-	TRBV4-1	17	-	TRBJ1-5	CASSNTRAGNSNQPQHF	TGCGCCAGCAGCAATACAAGGGCGGGGAATAGCAATCAGCCCCAGCATTTT
TRBD1	TRBV30	14	-	TRBJ1-5	CAWSVVRGGQPQHF	TGTGCCTGGAGTGTAGTCAGGGGGGGTCAGCCCCAGCATTTT
-	TRBV28	14	-	TRBJ2-7	CASSLVGISYEQYF	TGTGCCAGCAGTTTAGTTGGGATATCCTACGAGCAGTACTTC
-	TRBV15	15	few	TRBJ2-2	CATSHEGTHTGELFF	TGTGCCACCAGTCACGAAGGGACGCACACCGGGGAGCTGTTTTTT
-	TRBV5-1	15	-	TRBJ2-5	CASAPHIMYQETQYF	TGCGCCAGCGCTCCCCATATTATGTACCAAGAGACCCAGTACTTC
-	TRBV10-3	15	-	TRBJ2-3	CAISERGISTDTQYF	TGTGCCATCAGTGAACGGGGGATCAGCACAGATACGCAGTATTTT
-	TRBV5-1	16	-	TRBJ1-1	CASSPRAGQMNTEAFF	TGCGCCAGCAGCCCGAGAGCTGGACAGATGAACACTGAAGCTTTCTTT
-	TRBV27	15	-	TRBJ2-1	CASSLLGLPYNEQFF	TGTGCCAGCAGCCTCCTCGGACTACCCTACAATGAGCAGTTCTTC
-	TRBV6-5	12	-	TRBJ2-7	CASWGRPYEQYF	TGTGCCAGCTGGGGCCGTCCCTACGAGCAGTACTTC
-	TRBV2	15	once	TRBJ1-1	CASSDETGSNTEAFF	TGTGCCAGCAGTGATGAGACAGGTTCGAACACTGAAGCTTTCTTT